This T cell receptor beta chain was sequenced for a study of shared clonotypes between healthy human individuals. Findings and limits, study-wide: Some clonotypes were shared by all four sorted-subset donors, while others were not shared. The non-shared ones had lower generation probabilities than the shared ones. Owing to a small donor count, the genetic and exposure-history diversity represented was limited. At large depth, rarefaction still showed sorted-subset sequencing to be incomplete.

Per sorted-subset replicate PCR, input was 200 to 250 ng DNA, representing around 30,000 T cell genomes. TCRdb keeps only in-frame clones here, not all; method: immunoSEQ multiplex PCR. Of roughly 700,000 clones detected, about 90% appear once; the ten largest clones hold 30% to 40%. CDR3 length: 14 residues. V was pared by 1 base and J by 7 bases, with 7 bases of the junction left unmatched. Germline lookup yields CDR1 MNHEY and CDR2 SVGAGI. A remark on this clone: Its antigen is unidentified.

This rearrangement joins TRBV6-5 to TRBJ2-7; 7 nucleotides agree with TRBD1. Sequencing input: memory CD8+ T cells from PBMCs. The subset denotes: CD45RO+ cells pooled with CCR7-negative TemRA cells. The receptor comes from a man between 18 and 29 years old in good health. Some clones in this sample may be carry-over from other donors' samples. DNA of the CDR3: TGTGCCAGCAGTTACTATGACAGGGCCACGGAGCAGTACTTC. Its protein is CASSYYDRATEQYF.